A selection of T cell receptor beta chains follows, all from one sample in a study of blood T cells in healthy people across ages. MiXCR was run by TCRdb on the 5' RACE reads, yielding one entry per CDR3 protein. The table shows fewer than 950,000 distinct CDR3 sequences, with roughly 50% occurring only once. The sequencing sample was made of blood. The receptor set was obtained from a man older than 75 in good health. Each CDR3 is given without its conserved first and last residue. The order of the fields is J gene, V gene, CDR3 protein.

J: -
V: TRBV3-1
CDR3: ASSQSWEGPHEQY

J: TRBJ2-1
V: TRBV7-2
CDR3: ASSSGGWRGSYNEQF

J: TRBJ1-2
V: TRBV25-1
CDR3: ASSAAQGYGYT

J: TRBJ2-7
V: TRBV10-3
CDR3: AISVVGAYEQY

J: TRBJ2-7
V: TRBV7-9
CDR3: ASSPAGLYEQY

J: -
V: TRBV20-1
CDR3: SARAGTSNAEQY

J: TRBJ1-2
V: TRBV20-1
CDR3: SAADSLYGYT

J: TRBJ2-3
V: TRBV7-2
CDR3: ASSPRAVGNTQY

J: -
V: TRBV7-3
CDR3: ASSLRGVLRETQY

J: TRBJ1-2
V: TRBV3-1
CDR3: ASSLREPYYGYT

J: TRBJ1-2
V: TRBV27
CDR3: ASSTTGPPNYGYT

J: TRBJ2-7
V: TRBV29-1
CDR3: SVGQGKYEQY

J: TRBJ1-2
V: TRBV27
CDR3: ASSFLRQGGNYGYT

J: TRBJ2-1
V: TRBV6-1
CDR3: AGVTTGSYNEQF

J: TRBJ2-1
V: TRBV6-1
CDR3: AITPDGYEQF

J: TRBJ2-5
V: TRBV2
CDR3: ASSRDRGWETQY

J: TRBJ1-1
V: TRBV6-2/TRBV6-3
CDR3: ASTYGGGITEAF

J: TRBJ2-4
V: TRBV28
CDR3: ASSEVGTNNNIQY

J: TRBJ2-3
V: TRBV20-1
CDR3: SKRTLAGTDTQY

J: TRBJ2-5
V: TRBV6-5
CDR3: ASSTLGGWETQY

J: TRBJ1-1
V: TRBV6-4
CDR3: AICHWDRDTEAF

J: TRBJ2-1
V: TRBV20-1
CDR3: SARGLYRYNEQF